This TCR beta chain was sequenced during a study of T cell repertoires in cytomegalovirus infection. Study summary: Public TCR beta signatures provided an indication of both CMV infection and a matching HLA type.

The CDR3 has 16 residues. The germline V gene encodes CDR1 LNHDA and CDR2 SQIVND (reference sequence). V was cut by 3 bases and J by 6 bases, with 18 bases left in between. Study-level points and caveats: HLA-C-restricted CMV-specific TCR beta clonotypes were dominant in the ex vivo response. Identification of carriers of CMV plus the relevant HLA was achieved through cumulative public TCR beta family frequency.

TCRdb recomputed calls from the reads with MiXCR, one row per CDR3 protein. The sample includes under 850,000 distinct CDR3 sequences, around 31% of them seen just once. As for this clonotype: The antigen is not known.

Sample: cultured PBMCs, taken from culture after CMV antigen stimulation. The sequence came from a human donor in good health (CMV status not recorded). Some clones in this sample may be carry-over from other donors' samples. This chain joins TRBV19 and TRBJ1-5; TRBD1 is a possible D gene (5 bases). CDR3 sequence (DNA): TGTGCCAGTAGTATTGCGACGACAGTTCGGCGTCAGCCCCAGCATTTT. Its translation is CASSIATTVRRQPQHF.